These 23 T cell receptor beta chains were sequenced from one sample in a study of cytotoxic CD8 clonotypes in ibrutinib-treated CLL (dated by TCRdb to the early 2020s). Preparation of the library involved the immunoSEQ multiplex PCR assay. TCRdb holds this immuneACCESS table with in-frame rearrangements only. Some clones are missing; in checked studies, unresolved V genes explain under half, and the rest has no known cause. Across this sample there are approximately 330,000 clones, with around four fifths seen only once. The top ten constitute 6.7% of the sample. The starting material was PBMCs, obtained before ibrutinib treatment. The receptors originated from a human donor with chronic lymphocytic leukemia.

CDR3 sequence: CASSPSSGRFNEQFF. CDR3 sequence (DNA): TGTGCCAGCAGTCCATCTAGCGGGAGGTTCAATGAGCAGTTCTTC. The chain recombines TRBV27 with TRBJ2-1, with 11 positions matching TRBD2. The CDR3 has 15 amino acids. V shed 5 bases, J shed 6 bases, and the junction held 6 bases outside the gene matches. The germline gives CDR1 MNHEY, CDR2 SMNVEV (reference sequence).

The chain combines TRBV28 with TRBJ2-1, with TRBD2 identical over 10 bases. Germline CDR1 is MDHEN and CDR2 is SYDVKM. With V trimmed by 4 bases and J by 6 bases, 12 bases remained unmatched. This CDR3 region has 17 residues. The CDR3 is CASSSYEREGPRNEQFF. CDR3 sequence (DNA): TGTGCCAGCAGTTCCTACGAGCGGGAGGGCCCTCGCAATGAGCAGTTCTTC.

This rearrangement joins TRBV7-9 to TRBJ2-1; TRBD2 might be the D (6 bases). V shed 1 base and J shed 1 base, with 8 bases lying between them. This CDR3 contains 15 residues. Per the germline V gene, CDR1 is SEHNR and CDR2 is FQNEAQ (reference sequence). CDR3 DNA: TGTGCCAGCAGCTTAGGGCTAGCGTCCTACAATGAGCAGTTCTTC. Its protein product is CASSLGLASYNEQFF.

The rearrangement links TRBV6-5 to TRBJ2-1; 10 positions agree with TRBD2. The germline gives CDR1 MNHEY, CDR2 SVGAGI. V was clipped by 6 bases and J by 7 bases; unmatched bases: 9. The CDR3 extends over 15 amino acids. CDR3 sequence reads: CASSLPGLAQNEQFF. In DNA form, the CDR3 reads TGTGCCAGCAGCCTACCGGGACTAGCGCAAAATGAGCAGTTCTTC.

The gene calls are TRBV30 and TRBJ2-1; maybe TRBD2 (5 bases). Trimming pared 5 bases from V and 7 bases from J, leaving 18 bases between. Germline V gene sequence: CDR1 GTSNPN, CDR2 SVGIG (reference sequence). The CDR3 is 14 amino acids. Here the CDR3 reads CAWGITGFLNEQFF. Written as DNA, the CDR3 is TGTGCCTGGGGGATTACGGGATTTCTTAATGAGCAGTTCTTC.

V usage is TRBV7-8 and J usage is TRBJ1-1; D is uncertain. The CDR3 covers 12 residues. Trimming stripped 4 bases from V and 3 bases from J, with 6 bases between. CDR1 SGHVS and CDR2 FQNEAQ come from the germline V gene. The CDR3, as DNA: TGTGCCAGCAGCTACGGGTACACTGAAGCTTTCTTT. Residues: CASSYGYTEAFF.

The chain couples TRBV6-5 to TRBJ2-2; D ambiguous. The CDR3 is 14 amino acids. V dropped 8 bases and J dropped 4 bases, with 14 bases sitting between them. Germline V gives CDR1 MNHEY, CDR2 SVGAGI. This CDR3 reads CASLRDPRTGELFF. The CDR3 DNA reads TGTGCCAGCCTCCGAGATCCGCGCACCGGGGAGCTGTTTTTT.

Here the CDR3 DNA reads TGTGCCAGCGTCGAGGGACAATTATCAGCCAAAAACATTCAGTACTTC. Amino acids: CASVEGQLSAKNIQYF. This chain joins TRBV28 and TRBJ2-4; D might be TRBD1 (6 bases). Trimming took off 8 bases at V and 0 bases at J, with 17 bases between the two ends. The CDR3 contains 16 residues. From germline, CDR1 is MDHEN and CDR2 SYDVKM.

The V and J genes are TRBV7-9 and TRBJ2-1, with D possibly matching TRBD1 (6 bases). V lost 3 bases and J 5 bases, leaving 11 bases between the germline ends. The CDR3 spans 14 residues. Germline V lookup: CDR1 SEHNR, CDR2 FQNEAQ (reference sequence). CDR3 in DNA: TGTGCCAGCAGCTTGCAGGGGAGCCACAATGAGCAGTTCTTC. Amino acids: CASSLQGSHNEQFF.

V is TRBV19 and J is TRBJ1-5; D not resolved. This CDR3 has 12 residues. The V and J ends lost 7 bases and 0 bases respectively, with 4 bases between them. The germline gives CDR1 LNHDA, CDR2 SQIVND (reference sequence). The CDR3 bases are TGTGCCAGTACCTATAGCAATCAGCCCCAGCATTTT. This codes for CASTYSNQPQHF. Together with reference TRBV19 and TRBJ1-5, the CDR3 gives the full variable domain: DGGITQSPKYLFRKEGQNVTLSCEQNLNHDAMYWYRQDPGQGLRLIYYSQIVNDFQKGDIAEGYSVSREKKESFPLTVTSAQKNPTAFYLCASTYSNQPQHFGDGTRLSIL.

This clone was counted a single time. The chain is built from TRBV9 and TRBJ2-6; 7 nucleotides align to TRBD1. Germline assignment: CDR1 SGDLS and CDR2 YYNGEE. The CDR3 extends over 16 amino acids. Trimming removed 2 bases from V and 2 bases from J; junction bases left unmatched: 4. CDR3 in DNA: TGTGCCAGCAGCGTTATTACAGGGGCTGGGGCCAACGTCCTGACTTTC. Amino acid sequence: CASSVITGAGANVLTF.

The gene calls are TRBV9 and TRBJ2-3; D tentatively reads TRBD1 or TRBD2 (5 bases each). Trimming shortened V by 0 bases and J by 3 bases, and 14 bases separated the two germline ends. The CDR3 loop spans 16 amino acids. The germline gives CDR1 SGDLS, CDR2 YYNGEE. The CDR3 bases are TGTGCCAGCAGCGTAGCTTTGGGGGTTTTGACAGATACGCAGTATTTT. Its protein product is CASSVALGVLTDTQYF.

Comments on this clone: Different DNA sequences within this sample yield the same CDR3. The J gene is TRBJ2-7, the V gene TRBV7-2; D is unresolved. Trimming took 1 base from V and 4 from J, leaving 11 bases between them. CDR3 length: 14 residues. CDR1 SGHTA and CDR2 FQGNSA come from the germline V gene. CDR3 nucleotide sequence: TGTGCCAGCAGCTTAGAGGCTAGATCGTACGAGCAGTACTTC. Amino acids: CASSLEARSYEQYF. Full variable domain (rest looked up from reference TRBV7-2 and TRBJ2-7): GAGVSQSPSNKVTEKGKDVELRCDPISGHTALYWYRQSLGQGLEFLIYFQGNSAPDKSGLPSDRFSAERTGGSVSTLTIQRTQQEDSAVYLCASSLEARSYEQYFGPGTRLTVT.

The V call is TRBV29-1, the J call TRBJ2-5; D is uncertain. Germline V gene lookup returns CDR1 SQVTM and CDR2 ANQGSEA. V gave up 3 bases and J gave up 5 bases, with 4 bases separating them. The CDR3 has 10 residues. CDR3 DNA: TGCAGCGTTGATTCGGAGACCCAGTACTTC. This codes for CSVDSETQYF.

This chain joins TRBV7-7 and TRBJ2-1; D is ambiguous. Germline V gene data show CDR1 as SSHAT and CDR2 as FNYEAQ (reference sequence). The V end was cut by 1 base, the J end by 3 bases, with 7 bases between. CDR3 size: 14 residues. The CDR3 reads CASSLGVRYNEQFF. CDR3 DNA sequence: TGTGCCAGCAGCTTAGGGGTTCGCTACAATGAGCAGTTCTTC.

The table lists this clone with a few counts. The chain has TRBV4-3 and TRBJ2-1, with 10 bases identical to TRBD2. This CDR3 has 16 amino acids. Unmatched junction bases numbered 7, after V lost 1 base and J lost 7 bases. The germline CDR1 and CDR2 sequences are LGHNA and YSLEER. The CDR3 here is CASSQGRGSGRNEQFF. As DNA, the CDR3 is TGCGCCAGCAGCCAAGGGAGGGGTAGCGGGAGGAATGAGCAGTTCTTC.

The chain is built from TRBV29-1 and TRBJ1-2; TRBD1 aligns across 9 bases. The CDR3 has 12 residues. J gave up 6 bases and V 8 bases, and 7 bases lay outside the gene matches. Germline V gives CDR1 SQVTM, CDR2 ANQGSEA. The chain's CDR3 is CSTGQGLNGYTF. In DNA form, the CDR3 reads TGCAGCACCGGACAGGGGCTTAATGGCTACACCTTC.

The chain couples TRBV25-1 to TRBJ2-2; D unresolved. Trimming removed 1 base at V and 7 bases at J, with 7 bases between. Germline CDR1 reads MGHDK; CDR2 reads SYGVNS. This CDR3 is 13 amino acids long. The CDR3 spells CASSESPHGELFF. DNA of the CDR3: TGTGCCAGCAGTGAATCCCCCCACGGGGAGCTGTTTTTT.

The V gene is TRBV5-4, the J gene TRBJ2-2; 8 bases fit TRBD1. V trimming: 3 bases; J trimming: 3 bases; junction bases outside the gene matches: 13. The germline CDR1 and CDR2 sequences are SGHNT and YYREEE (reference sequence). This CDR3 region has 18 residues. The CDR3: CASSSETRQGPDTGELFF. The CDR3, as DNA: TGTGCCAGCAGCTCTGAAACGCGACAGGGGCCGGACACCGGGGAGCTGTTTTTT.

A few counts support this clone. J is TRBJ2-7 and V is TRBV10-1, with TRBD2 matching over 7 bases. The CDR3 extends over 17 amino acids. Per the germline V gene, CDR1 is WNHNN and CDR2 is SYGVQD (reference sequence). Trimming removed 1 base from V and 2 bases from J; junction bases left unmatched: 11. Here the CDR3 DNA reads TGCGCCAGCAGTGAGTTAAAACCCGGGACTACAACCTACGAGCAGTACTTC. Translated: CASSELKPGTTTYEQYF.

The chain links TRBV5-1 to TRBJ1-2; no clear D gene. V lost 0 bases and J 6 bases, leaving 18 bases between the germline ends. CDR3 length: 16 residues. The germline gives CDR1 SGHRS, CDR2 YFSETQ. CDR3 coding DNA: TGCGCCAGCAGCTTGGAACCCGGTTGGCCGAACGATGGCTACACCTTC. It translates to CASSLEPGWPNDGYTF.

This CDR3 reads CASSSSDRAWGTQYF. CDR3 coding DNA: TGTGCCAGCAGTTCGTCGGACAGAGCGTGGGGGACCCAGTACTTC. J is TRBJ2-5 and V is TRBV28; perhaps TRBD1 as D (6 bases). The ends were cut back, 4 bases at V and 7 bases at J, with 19 bases in the middle. The CDR3 contains 15 residues. Germline CDR1 reads MDHEN; CDR2 reads SYDVKM.

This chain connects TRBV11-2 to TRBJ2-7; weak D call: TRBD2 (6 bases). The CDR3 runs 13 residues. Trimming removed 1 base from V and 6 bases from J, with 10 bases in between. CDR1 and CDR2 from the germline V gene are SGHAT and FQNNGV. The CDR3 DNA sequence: TGTGCCAGCAGCTTAGTGGGGAGGCTCGAGCAGTACTTC. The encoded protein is CASSLVGRLEQYF.